This paragraph reports one T cell receptor (beta chain). Its specificity is unknown. These data come from a study of T cells after yellow fever vaccination. Study as a whole: For low cell numbers, libraries were made with SMART-Seq v4 Ultra Low Input.

Universal primer sites and UMIs were introduced during 5'RACE template-switching synthesis of TCR cDNA. Each CDR3 protein is one row after TCRdb ran MiXCR on the 5' RACE reads. The top ten hold about 14% of the sample, which has around 610,000 distinct CDR3 sequences, roughly 12% seen once. V dropped 11 bases and J dropped 2 bases, with 13 bases sitting between them. Germline V lookup: CDR1 LNHNV, CDR2 YYDKDF (reference sequence). CDR3 length equals 13 residues. Findings and caveats of the study: On re-exposure, the response was weaker but peaked faster, at day 5 versus 15. Post-booster repertoires again held most primary-vaccination clones (roughly 95% CD4, 88% CD8).

This TCR came from a man aged 25-45 years who received the YFV17D yellow fever vaccine. This specimen was PBMCs, taken on the day of the yellow fever booster vaccination. The chain combines TRBV15 with TRBJ1-5; D remains ambiguous. The CDR3 coding sequence is TGTGCCGCGAGTGAGGAAGGCAATCAGCCCCAGCATTTT. Translation gives CAASEEGNQPQHF.